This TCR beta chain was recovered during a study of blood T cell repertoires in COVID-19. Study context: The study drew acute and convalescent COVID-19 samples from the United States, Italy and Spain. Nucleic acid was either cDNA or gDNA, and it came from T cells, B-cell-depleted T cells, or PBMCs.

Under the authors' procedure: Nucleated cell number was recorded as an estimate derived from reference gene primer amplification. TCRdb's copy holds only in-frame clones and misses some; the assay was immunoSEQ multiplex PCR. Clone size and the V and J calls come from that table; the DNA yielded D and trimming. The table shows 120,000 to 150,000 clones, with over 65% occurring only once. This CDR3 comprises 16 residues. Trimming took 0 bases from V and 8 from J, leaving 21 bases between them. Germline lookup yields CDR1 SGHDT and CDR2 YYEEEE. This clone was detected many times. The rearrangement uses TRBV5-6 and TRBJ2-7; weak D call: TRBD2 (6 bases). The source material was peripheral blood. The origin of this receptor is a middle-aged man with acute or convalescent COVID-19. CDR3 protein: CASSLVDFGGLKKQYV. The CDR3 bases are TGTGCCAGCAGCTTGGTGGATTTTGGTGGACTAAAGAAGCAGTACGTC.